This T cell receptor beta chain was recorded in a study of blood T cell repertoires in COVID-19. The overall study: From the United States, Italy and Spain came samples of acute and convalescent COVID-19. Sample material is recorded as cDNA or gDNA derived from T cells, B-cell-depleted T cells, or PBMCs.

In the authors' workflow: Amplified reference gene primers provided the basis for estimating nucleated cell counts. Some clones are missing from TCRdb's copy, which holds only in-frame ones; the method was immunoSEQ multiplex PCR. V, J and clone size derive from that table, while D and trimming were established from the DNA sequence. There are around 74,000 clones in the sample; about 90% occur only once, and 4.6% lies in the top ten. Germline V gene sequence: CDR1 MNHEY, CDR2 SVGAGI. Trimming cost V 8 bases and J 3 bases, with 10 bases left between them. The CDR3 contains 12 residues. The receptor was derived from a man aged 45-65 years with active COVID-19. This sequence joins TRBV6-5 and TRBJ2-5; no reliable D call. The material sequenced was peripheral blood. CDR3 sequence: CASLLKEETQYF. CDR3 DNA sequence: TGTGCCAGCCTCCTAAAAGAAGAGACCCAGTACTTC.